Listed below are T cell receptor beta chains from one sample, sequenced in a study of T cell responses to AZD1222 COVID-19 vaccine. The table came from immunoSEQ multiplex PCR; TCRdb's copy has only in-frame clones and leaves some out. Among more than 95,000 clones listed, around 87% were seen once. The specimen was peripheral blood, collected on day 0 of AZD1222 vaccination. The receptors were sampled from an adult in good health. CDR3s include the opening cysteine and the closing phenylalanine or tryptophan. D genes are given only for firm matches. Clone size is not always given. Where it is, it says once, few, many or a class for expanded clones.

j_call: TRBJ2-2; clone_size: .; v_call: TRBV29-1; d_call: .; cdr3_aa: CSGEWNGELFF; cdr3_nt: TGCAGCGGCGAGTGGAACGGGGAGCTGTTTTTT
j_call: TRBJ2-7; clone_size: .; v_call: TRBV5-1; d_call: TRBD2; cdr3_aa: CASSLGPLTLAGAYEQYF; cdr3_nt: TGCGCCAGCAGCTTGGGCCCACTGACCTTAGCGGGAGCCTACGAGCAGTACTTC
j_call: TRBJ1-5; clone_size: once; v_call: TRBV6-1; d_call: .; cdr3_aa: CASSERALVTNQPQHF; cdr3_nt: TGTGCCAGCAGTGAGAGGGCCCTCGTAACCAATCAGCCCCAGCATTTT
j_call: TRBJ2-1; clone_size: .; v_call: TRBV2; d_call: TRBD2; cdr3_aa: CASNGLAGETNEQFF; cdr3_nt: TGTGCCAGCAATGGCCTAGCGGGAGAAACCAATGAGCAGTTCTTC
j_call: TRBJ1-2; clone_size: .; v_call: TRBV5-1; d_call: TRBD1; cdr3_aa: CASSQRTGASLGYTF; cdr3_nt: TGCGCCAGCAGCCAAAGGACAGGCGCAAGCTTAGGCTACACCTTC
j_call: TRBJ1-2; clone_size: .; v_call: TRBV7-9; d_call: .; cdr3_aa: CASSDSDTSNYGYTF; cdr3_nt: TGTGCCAGCAGCGACTCAGACACGTCTAACTATGGCTACACCTTC
j_call: TRBJ2-3; clone_size: .; v_call: TRBV3-1/TRBV3-2; d_call: TRBD2; cdr3_aa: CASSQGLAGGTDTQYF; cdr3_nt: TGTGCCAGCAGCCAAGGGCTAGCGGGGGGCACAGATACGCAGTATTTT
j_call: TRBJ2-1; clone_size: .; v_call: TRBV7-3; d_call: .; cdr3_aa: CASSLKVVGAMQFF; cdr3_nt: TGTGCCAGCAGCTTAAAGGTGGTGGGGGCCATGCAGTTCTTC
j_call: TRBJ2-1; clone_size: .; v_call: TRBV6-5; d_call: .; cdr3_aa: CASRASGLDEQFF; cdr3_nt: TGTGCCAGCAGAGCCTCAGGGCTGGATGAGCAGTTCTTC
j_call: TRBJ1-1; clone_size: .; v_call: TRBV12-5; d_call: .; cdr3_aa: CASGLEENTEAFF; cdr3_nt: TGTGCTAGTGGTCTCGAGGAGAACACTGAAGCTTTCTTT
j_call: TRBJ1-2; clone_size: .; v_call: TRBV5-1; d_call: .; cdr3_aa: CASSLNGGEANYGYTF; cdr3_nt: TGCGCCAGCAGCTTGAATGGTGGGGAGGCTAACTATGGCTACACCTTC
j_call: TRBJ2-1; clone_size: .; v_call: TRBV28; d_call: TRBD2; cdr3_aa: CASSSSWGGRAEEQFF; cdr3_nt: TGTGCCAGCAGTTCCAGTTGGGGCGGGAGGGCCGAGGAGCAGTTCTTC
j_call: TRBJ2-5; clone_size: .; v_call: TRBV2; d_call: .; cdr3_aa: CASSPGVSETQYF; cdr3_nt: TGTGCCAGCAGTCCCGGGGTATCAGAGACCCAGTACTTC